These T cell receptor beta chains were read from a single sample in a study of T cell responses to AZD1222 COVID-19 vaccine. Generated by immunoSEQ multiplex PCR, the TCRdb table keeps only in-frame clones and is missing some. The table lists tens of thousands of clones, roughly nine tenths of them singletons. This material consisted of peripheral blood, taken on day 0 of AZD1222 vaccination. The receptors originated from an adult in good health. The CDR3 runs from the conserved cysteine through the conserved F or W. Fields, in order: J gene, D gene, clone size, V gene, CDR3 length, CDR3 protein, CDR3 DNA. A D gene is named only where the DNA matches it firmly. Clone size, where shown, is once, few, many, or a class for clones that have expanded.

J gene: TRBJ2-7; D gene: .; clone size: .; V gene: TRBV13; CDR3 length: 15; CDR3 protein: CASSLQGLSSYEQYF; CDR3 DNA: TGTGCCAGCAGCTTACAGGGGTTGTCCTCCTACGAGCAGTACTTC
J gene: TRBJ2-1; D gene: .; clone size: .; V gene: TRBV7-2; CDR3 length: 12; CDR3 protein: CASSPAGREQFF; CDR3 DNA: TGTGCCAGCAGCCCAGCAGGGCGTGAGCAGTTCTTC
J gene: TRBJ2-1; D gene: .; clone size: .; V gene: TRBV29-1; CDR3 length: 12; CDR3 protein: CSAMDSYNEQFF; CDR3 DNA: TGCAGCGCCATGGACAGCTACAATGAGCAGTTCTTC
J gene: TRBJ2-2; D gene: .; clone size: .; V gene: TRBV25-1; CDR3 length: 18; CDR3 protein: CASSEWGKGLPNTGELFF; CDR3 DNA: TGTGCCAGCAGTGAATGGGGGAAGGGACTCCCGAACACCGGGGAGCTGTTTTTT
J gene: TRBJ2-6; D gene: .; clone size: .; V gene: TRBV4-1; CDR3 length: 17; CDR3 protein: CASSQGGTVSGANVLTF; CDR3 DNA: TGCGCCAGCAGCCAAGGGGGGACCGTCTCTGGGGCCAACGTCCTGACTTTC
J gene: TRBJ2-7; D gene: .; clone size: .; V gene: TRBV6-5; CDR3 length: 13; CDR3 protein: CASSHRNSYEQYF; CDR3 DNA: TGTGCCAGCAGTCACAGAAATTCCTACGAGCAGTACTTC
J gene: TRBJ2-5; D gene: .; clone size: .; V gene: TRBV9; CDR3 length: 14; CDR3 protein: CASSAGRKEETQYF; CDR3 DNA: TGTGCCAGCAGCGCGGGACGGAAAGAAGAGACCCAGTACTTC
J gene: TRBJ2-7; D gene: TRBD1; clone size: .; V gene: TRBV19; CDR3 length: 15; CDR3 protein: CASSLPGTGQYEQYF; CDR3 DNA: TGTGCCAGTAGTCTGCCGGGGACAGGTCAATACGAGCAGTACTTC
J gene: TRBJ2-1; D gene: TRBD1; clone size: .; V gene: TRBV9; CDR3 length: 19; CDR3 protein: CASSVGNLFGTGIYNEQFF; CDR3 DNA: TGTGCCAGCAGCGTAGGTAATTTATTCGGGACAGGCATTTACAATGAGCAGTTCTTC
J gene: TRBJ2-2; D gene: .; clone size: .; V gene: TRBV7-2; CDR3 length: 15; CDR3 protein: CASSPGAWGAGELFF; CDR3 DNA: TGTGCCAGCAGCCCAGGGGCCTGGGGAGCCGGGGAGCTGTTTTTT
J gene: TRBJ1-5; D gene: TRBD1; clone size: .; V gene: TRBV5-1; CDR3 length: 16; CDR3 protein: CASSLGPTGGNQPQHF; CDR3 DNA: TGCGCCAGCAGCTTGGGCCCGACAGGGGGCAATCAGCCCCAGCATTTT
J gene: TRBJ1-2; D gene: TRBD1; clone size: .; V gene: TRBV24-1; CDR3 length: 13; CDR3 protein: CATSDRTGGGYTF; CDR3 DNA: TGTGCCACCAGTGACCGGACAGGGGGAGGCTACACCTTC
J gene: TRBJ1-1; D gene: .; clone size: .; V gene: TRBV19; CDR3 length: 15; CDR3 protein: CASSGGGPPHTEAFF; CDR3 DNA: TGTGCCAGTAGTGGGGGGGGCCCTCCCCACACTGAAGCTTTCTTT
J gene: TRBJ1-1; D gene: .; clone size: once; V gene: TRBV3-1/TRBV3-2; CDR3 length: 14; CDR3 protein: CASSQGQLDTEAFF; CDR3 DNA: TGTGCCAGCAGCCAAGGTCAGCTGGACACTGAAGCTTTCTTT
J gene: TRBJ2-7; D gene: .; clone size: .; V gene: TRBV11-2; CDR3 length: 15; CDR3 protein: CASSPRRQQTYEQYF; CDR3 DNA: TGTGCCAGCAGCCCACGCCGACAGCAAACCTACGAGCAGTACTTC
J gene: TRBJ1-1; D gene: .; clone size: .; V gene: TRBV5-5; CDR3 length: 14; CDR3 protein: CASSFAGDDTEAFF; CDR3 DNA: TGTGCCAGCAGCTTTGCAGGGGACGACACTGAAGCTTTCTTT
J gene: TRBJ1-2; D gene: .; clone size: .; V gene: TRBV5-4; CDR3 length: 14; CDR3 protein: CASSSGAANYGYTF; CDR3 DNA: TGTGCCAGCAGTTCGGGGGCCGCTAACTATGGCTACACCTTC
J gene: TRBJ2-5; D gene: .; clone size: .; V gene: TRBV5-1; CDR3 length: 14; CDR3 protein: CASSSPDVPETQYF; CDR3 DNA: TGCGCCAGCAGCTCCCCAGACGTTCCGGAGACCCAGTACTTC
J gene: TRBJ2-7; D gene: TRBD1; clone size: .; V gene: TRBV6-1; CDR3 length: 16; CDR3 protein: CASSVPFGTGRYEQYF; CDR3 DNA: TGTGCCAGCAGTGTACCCTTTGGGACAGGACGTTACGAGCAGTACTTC
J gene: TRBJ2-5; D gene: .; clone size: .; V gene: TRBV5-6; CDR3 length: 13; CDR3 protein: CASRRKGRETQYF; CDR3 DNA: TGTGCCAGCAGACGGAAGGGGCGAGAGACCCAGTACTTC
J gene: TRBJ2-5; D gene: TRBD1; clone size: .; V gene: TRBV2; CDR3 length: 13; CDR3 protein: CASSRTGEETQYF; CDR3 DNA: TGTGCCAGCAGTCGGACAGGGGAAGAGACCCAGTACTTC
J gene: TRBJ1-5; D gene: .; clone size: .; V gene: TRBV28; CDR3 length: 14; CDR3 protein: CASSLTVSNQPQHF; CDR3 DNA: TGTGCCAGCAGTCTGACAGTAAGCAATCAGCCCCAGCATTTT
J gene: TRBJ2-7; D gene: TRBD2; clone size: .; V gene: TRBV19; CDR3 length: 15; CDR3 protein: CASIASGGPSYEQYF; CDR3 DNA: TGTGCCAGTATCGCCAGCGGGGGGCCCTCCTACGAGCAGTACTTC
J gene: TRBJ1-2; D gene: TRBD1; clone size: .; V gene: TRBV29-1; CDR3 length: 16; CDR3 protein: CSVKGQGAPVPYGYTF; CDR3 DNA: TGCAGCGTGAAGGGACAGGGGGCTCCGGTGCCATATGGCTACACCTTC